Below are 5 T cell receptor beta chains sequenced from a single sample in a study of cytomegalovirus exposure and HLA in healthy donors. The PCR had 60 Vbeta and 13 Jbeta primers. The table came from immunoSEQ multiplex PCR; TCRdb's copy has only in-frame clones and leaves some out. The table has roughly 120,000 clones, about 75% seen once. The sequenced sample consisted of PBMCs. The receptors originated from a middle-aged woman in good health and CMV-seropositive.

The CDR3 reads CASSLVASGSLQETQYF. DNA for the CDR3: TGTGCCAGCAGCTTAGTTGCTAGCGGGAGCCTCCAAGAGACCCAGTACTTC. The rearrangement joins TRBV11-2 to TRBJ2-5, with 10 bases aligning to TRBD2. The length of the CDR3 is 17 residues. The germline gives CDR1 SGHAT, CDR2 FQNNGV. The junction had 6 bases not matched to a gene; V was cut back by 1 base and J by 1 base.

The chain is built from TRBV30 and TRBJ1-2; D perhaps matches TRBD1 (6 bases). With 3 bases removed from V and 2 bases from J, the gap between germline ends came to 19 bases. Germline V gives CDR1 GTSNPN, CDR2 SVGIG (reference sequence). The CDR3 contains 16 residues. CDR3 protein: CAWSPVSGRGNYGYTF. DNA of the CDR3: TGTGCCTGGAGCCCCGTCTCGGGGAGGGGGAACTATGGCTACACCTTC. Full variable domain (rest looked up from reference TRBV30 and TRBJ1-2): SQTIHQWPATLVQPVGSPLSLECTVEGTSNPNLYWYRQAAGRGLQLLFYSVGIGQISSEVPQNLSASRPQDRQFILSSKKLLLSDSGFYLCAWSPVSGRGNYGYTFGSGTRLTVV.

The V gene is TRBV28, the J gene TRBJ1-2, with D possibly matching TRBD1 (5 bases). CDR1 and CDR2 (germline): MDHEN, SYDVKM. V was trimmed by 3 bases and J by 3 bases, leaving 14 bases between them. This CDR3 spans 15 amino acids. The CDR3 spells CASSFSDSAHYGYTF. CDR3 DNA: TGTGCCAGCAGTTTCTCAGACAGCGCCCACTATGGCTACACCTTC.

This clone was seen a few times. The chain links TRBV7-9 to TRBJ2-7; 8 bases align to TRBD1. Germline CDR1 is SEHNR and CDR2 is FQNEAQ (reference sequence). CDR3 size: 15 residues. The V gene end was trimmed by 6 bases and the J gene end by 3 bases; junction bases not matched to a gene: 10. CDR3 sequence reads: CASSPPAGGFYEQYF. The CDR3 DNA reads TGTGCCAGCAGTCCCCCGGCAGGGGGCTTCTACGAGCAGTACTTC.

This chain links TRBV6-6 with TRBJ2-3, with D perhaps TRBD1 (5 bases). Per the germline V gene, CDR1 is MNHNY and CDR2 is SVGAGI (reference sequence). The ends were cut back, 2 bases at V and 0 bases at J, with 9 bases in the middle. This CDR3 contains 15 residues. The CDR3 loop reads CASSYQGGSTDTQYF. In DNA form, the CDR3 reads TGTGCCAGCAGTTACCAGGGCGGTAGCACAGATACGCAGTATTTT.